These 17 T cell receptor beta chains share one sample of origin, sequenced in a study of graft-versus-host responses after intestinal transplantation. Only in-frame clones appear in the TCRdb table, and some are missing; sequencing was by immunoSEQ multiplex PCR. Of approximately 82,000 clones listed, about 93% are singletons. What these receptors recognize is not known. This specimen consisted of unstimulated CD8+ T cells sorted from spleen or lymph node cells, obtained before transplant. The receptors come from a human donor who was the organ donor for an intestinal transplant.

The chain recombines TRBV5-6 with TRBJ1-1; TRBD1 might be the D (5 bases). The CDR3 runs to 13 residues. V gave up 3 bases and J gave up 5 bases, with 11 bases separating them. Per germline, CDR1 SGHDT and CDR2 YYEEEE. This CDR3 is CASSYRGVTEAFF. CDR3 DNA: TGTGCCAGCAGCTACCGGGGGGTGACTGAAGCTTTCTTT. Combining the CDR3 with reference TRBV5-6 and TRBJ1-1 gives the whole variable domain DAGVTQSPTHLIKTRGQQVTLRCSPKSGHDTVSWYQQALGQGPQFIFQYYEEEERQRGNFPDRFSGHQFPNYSSELNVNALLLGDSALYLCASSYRGVTEAFFGQGTRLTVV.

The rearrangement links TRBV9 to TRBJ2-1; D is unclear. The CDR3 is made up of 15 amino acids. The V gene's germline CDR1 is SGDLS and CDR2 YYNGEE. The ends were cut back, 2 bases at V and 0 bases at J, with 9 bases in the middle. CDR3 protein: CASSVTWSSYNEQFF. The CDR3 bases are TGTGCCAGCAGCGTTACGTGGAGCTCCTACAATGAGCAGTTCTTC. Full variable domain (remainder filled in from reference TRBV9 and TRBJ2-1): DSGVTQTPKHLITATGQRVTLRCSPRSGDLSVYWYQQSLDQGLQFLIQYYNGEERAKGNILERFSAQQFPDLHSELNLSSLELGDSALYFCASSVTWSSYNEQFFGPGTRLTVL.

V gene TRBV7-6 combines with J gene TRBJ2-7; possible D gene TRBD1, 5 bases. The CDR3 runs 12 residues. Germline V gene sequence: CDR1 SGHVS, CDR2 FNYEAQ. The V end was cut by 0 bases, the J end by 7 bases, with 7 bases between. The CDR3 nucleotides are TGTGCCAGCAGCTTAGCTGGGGCAGAGCAGTACTTC. Translated, it gives CASSLAGAEQYF.

This chain uses TRBV5-4 with TRBJ2-7, with 7 bases lining up with TRBD1. The germline gives CDR1 SGHNT, CDR2 YYREEE (reference sequence). CDR3 length: 16 residues. V shed 0 bases and J 3 bases; nucleotides not matched to a gene: 9. For the CDR3, the DNA is TGTGCCAGCAGCTTGGCCCCCGGGACAGCCATCTACGAGCAGTACTTC. Translated, it gives CASSLAPGTAIYEQYF.

The genes are TRBV2 and TRBJ2-3; possibly TRBD2 for D (6 bases). This CDR3 has 14 amino acids. V lost 7 bases to trimming and J lost 2 bases, with 13 bases between them. Germline V CDR1 and CDR2: SNHLY, FYNNEI. In DNA form, the CDR3 reads TGTGCCAGCATCCCGGGACTGAACACAGATACGCAGTATTTT. This sequence encodes CASIPGLNTDTQYF. Combining the CDR3 with reference TRBV2 and TRBJ2-3 gives the whole variable domain EPEVTQTPSHQVTQMGQEVILRCVPISNHLYFYWYRQILGQKVEFLVSFYNNEISEKSEIFDDQFSVERPDGSNFTLKIRSTKLEDSAMYFCASIPGLNTDTQYFGPGTRLTVL.

The chain is built from TRBV4-1 and TRBJ2-7, with 8 bases identical to TRBD1. The CDR3 runs 14 residues. V dropped 4 bases and J dropped 6; count of bases not matched to a gene: 8. The germline V gene encodes CDR1 MGHRA and CDR2 YSYEKL. The CDR3 is CASSLDRAPGEQYF. For the CDR3, the DNA is TGCGCCAGCAGCCTGGACAGGGCCCCCGGCGAGCAGTACTTC.

The V call is TRBV9, the J call TRBJ1-1, with 12 bases identical to TRBD1. The CDR3 loop spans 16 amino acids. Germline values: CDR1 SGDLS, CDR2 YYNGEE. The V gene end was trimmed by 4 bases and the J gene end by 4 bases; junction bases not matched to a gene: 8. The CDR3, as DNA: TGTGCCAGCAGCTTTAGGGACAGGGGGCGAGGCACTGAAGCTTTCTTT. Translating gives CASSFRDRGRGTEAFF.

V is TRBV28 and J is TRBJ1-3, with no clear D. The CDR3 sequence is 13 residues long. Per germline, CDR1 MDHEN and CDR2 SYDVKM. Between the trimmed V and J ends, which lost 6 bases and 3 bases, there was a span of 9 bases. The CDR3 loop reads CASRKGSGNTIYF. Here the CDR3 DNA reads TGTGCCAGCAGAAAAGGGAGTGGAAACACCATATATTTT.

The chain recombines TRBV18 with TRBJ1-5; maybe TRBD1 (6 bases). Trimming took 4 bases from V and 5 from J, leaving 9 bases between them. Germline V gives CDR1 KGHSH, CDR2 LQKENI. The CDR3 is 13 amino acids. CDR3 amino acids: CASSRKGDQPQHF. The CDR3 DNA sequence: TGTGCCAGCTCACGAAAGGGGGATCAGCCCCAGCATTTT.

The chain links TRBV7-6 to TRBJ2-7, with TRBD1 identical over 7 bases. Germline V gene sequence: CDR1 SGHVS, CDR2 FNYEAQ. The ends lost 5 bases at V and 5 bases at J; junction bases unmatched: 9. This CDR3 comprises 14 residues. The CDR3 protein is CASSPGTATHEQYF. The CDR3 bases are TGTGCCAGCAGCCCCGGGACAGCTACGCACGAGCAGTACTTC.

The genes are TRBV7-6 and TRBJ2-1; perhaps TRBD1 as D (5 bases). The CDR3 contains 14 residues. CDR1 and CDR2 (germline): SGHVS, FNYEAQ. Trimming shortened V by 3 bases and J by 0 bases, and 6 bases separated the two germline ends. The CDR3 is CASSLTDSYNEQFF. In DNA, the CDR3 is TGTGCCAGCAGCTTGACAGACTCCTACAATGAGCAGTTCTTC.

The genes are TRBV5-4 and TRBJ2-7, with D possibly being TRBD2 (6 bases). Trimming cost V 1 base and J 2 bases, with 7 bases left between them. Germline V lookup: CDR1 SGHNT, CDR2 YYREEE (reference sequence). The CDR3 extends over 13 amino acids. DNA of the CDR3: TGTGCCAGCAGCTTGACTAGCCCCTACGAGCAGTACTTC. Translating it yields CASSLTSPYEQYF. Together with reference TRBV5-4 and TRBJ2-7, the CDR3 gives the full variable domain: ETGVTQSPTHLIKTRGQQVTLRCSSQSGHNTVSWYQQALGQGPQFIFQYYREEENGRGNFPPRFSGLQFPNYSSELNVNALELDDSALYLCASSLTSPYEQYFGPGTRLTVT.

V usage is TRBV7-9 and J usage is TRBJ2-7; 8 bases fit TRBD1. This CDR3 contains 15 residues. Trimming removed 6 bases from V and 6 bases from J; junction bases left unmatched: 13. From germline, CDR1 is SEHNR and CDR2 FQNEAQ (reference sequence). The CDR3 here is CASSWTGRPAGEQYF. CDR3 nucleotides: TGTGCCAGCAGTTGGACAGGGCGGCCCGCGGGCGAGCAGTACTTC.

The chain recombines TRBV14 with TRBJ2-5; TRBD2 is a possible D gene (5 bases). The CDR3 runs to 11 residues. Per the germline V gene, CDR1 is SGHDN and CDR2 is FVKESK. V lost 1 base and J 12 bases, leaving 9 bases between the germline ends. The CDR3 is CASSQGERKYF. CDR3 coding DNA: TGTGCCAGCAGCCAAGGGGAGCGGAAGTACTTC.

The J gene is TRBJ2-5, the V gene TRBV4-1; D might be TRBD1 (6 bases). Per germline, CDR1 MGHRA and CDR2 YSYEKL. V gave up 2 bases and J gave up 1 base, with 14 bases separating them. The CDR3 runs to 16 residues. The CDR3 region is CASSQLGAGGQETQYF. Here the CDR3 DNA reads TGCGCCAGCAGCCAATTGGGGGCCGGTGGCCAAGAGACCCAGTACTTC.

This clone has only one observation. The chain uses TRBV4-3 and TRBJ2-1, with TRBD2 matching over 9 bases. The CDR3 extends over 16 amino acids. Germline V gives CDR1 LGHNA, CDR2 YSLEER. V was clipped by 1 base and J by 6 bases; unmatched bases: 7. The DNA for the CDR3 is TGCGCCAGCAGCCAAGCCCCTAGCGGGACGGGCAATGAGCAGTTCTTC. It yields the protein CASSQAPSGTGNEQFF.

The chain is built from TRBV19 and TRBJ2-3; a weak D match, TRBD1 (6 bases). Germline V gene lookup returns CDR1 LNHDA and CDR2 SQIVND (reference sequence). The CDR3 consists of 14 residues. Trimming removed 9 bases at V and 2 bases at J, with 15 bases between. The CDR3 here is CASRTDLFTDTQYF. Here the CDR3 DNA reads TGTGCCAGCCGGACAGACTTGTTCACAGATACGCAGTATTTT.